Shown below are 13 T cell receptor beta chains from a single sample sequenced in a study of cytomegalovirus exposure and HLA in healthy donors. Both 60 Vbeta primers and 13 Jbeta primers went into the PCR. Clones were sequenced by immunoSEQ multiplex PCR, and TCRdb holds only the in-frame ones, with some missing. This table has roughly 120,000 clones, under 85% appearing once. Sequencing used PBMCs. These receptors all stem from a human donor in good health.

V usage is TRBV5-5 and J usage is TRBJ2-5, with 13 bases matching TRBD2. Trimming removed 3 bases from V and 5 bases from J; junction bases left unmatched: 13. This CDR3 contains 18 residues. Per germline, CDR1 SGHKS and CDR2 YYEKEE (reference sequence). This chain's CDR3 is CASSYGLAGAFSYETQYF. In nucleotides, the CDR3 is TGTGCCAGCAGCTATGGACTAGCGGGAGCATTTTCCTACGAGACCCAGTACTTC.

This chain connects TRBV6-1 to TRBJ2-3, with 9 nucleotides matching TRBD2. The CDR3 sequence is 16 residues long. Trimming at V came to 1 base and at J to 5 bases, leaving 7 bases not matched to a gene. Germline CDR1 reads MNHNS; CDR2 reads SASEGT. The CDR3 nucleotides read TGTGCCAGCAGTGAAGGGATAGCGGGAGCAGAAGATACGCAGTATTTT. Protein sequence: CASSEGIAGAEDTQYF.

The gene calls are TRBV25-1 and TRBJ2-2; D is ambiguous. Germline CDR1 and CDR2: MGHDK and SYGVNS. Trimming shortened V by 7 bases and J by 7 bases, and 7 bases separated the two germline ends. The CDR3 contains 11 residues. CDR3 sequence: CASTGGGELFF. For the CDR3, the DNA is TGTGCCAGCACGGGTGGCGGGGAGCTGTTTTTT.

The V call is TRBV6-5, the J call TRBJ2-7; D perhaps matches TRBD1 (6 bases). Trimming took off 3 bases at V and 2 bases at J, with 8 bases between the two ends. Germline values: CDR1 MNHEY, CDR2 SVGAGI. The CDR3 sequence is 13 residues long. CDR3 bases: TGTGCCAGCAGTTATGGGGGCACCTACGAGCAGTACTTC. Translating gives CASSYGGTYEQYF.

This clone occurred a few times. Other DNA sequences in this sample translate to the same CDR3. CDR3 DNA: TGTGCCAGTAGTATACAGGGGGCAACTAATGAAAAACTGTTTTTT. Translated, it gives CASSIQGATNEKLFF. This sequence joins TRBV19 and TRBJ1-4; 7 bases align to TRBD1. This CDR3 is 15 amino acids long. Germline loops: CDR1 LNHDA, CDR2 SQIVND (reference sequence). V lost 2 bases and J lost 0; bases outside the gene matches: 0.

The rearrangement joins TRBV2 to TRBJ2-6; tentative D call: TRBD2 (7 bases). Looked up from germline, CDR1 is SNHLY and CDR2 is FYNNEI. The V end was cut by 6 bases, the J end by 2 bases, with 35 bases between. This CDR3 has 23 amino acids. DNA for the CDR3: TGTGCCAGCAGAACCGGTTCACTCCCTAGCGGACAGAGGACTTATGCTGGGGCCAACGTCCTGACTTTC. It encodes CASRTGSLPSGQRTYAGANVLTF.

The chain is built from TRBV16 and TRBJ1-5; no reliable D call. This CDR3 has 16 amino acids. CDR1 KGHSY and CDR2 FQNENV come from the germline V gene. The V and J ends lost 0 bases and 0 bases respectively, with 9 bases between them. The CDR3 DNA sequence: TGTGCCAGCAGCCAATCGGCAGATTATAGCAATCAGCCCCAGCATTTT. Translated, it gives CASSQSADYSNQPQHF.

The chain's CDR3 is CASSYSDRVETQYF. CDR3 nucleotide sequence: TGTGCCAGCAGTTACTCGGACAGGGTGGAGACCCAGTACTTC. The rearrangement links TRBV6-5 to TRBJ2-5; 8 bases match TRBD1. The ends lost 0 bases at V and 5 bases at J; junction bases unmatched: 2. There are 14 residues in the CDR3. Per the germline V gene, CDR1 is MNHEY and CDR2 is SVGAGI.

This sequence joins TRBV28 and TRBJ2-7; TRBD2 might be the D (6 bases). Trimming shortened V by 6 bases and J by 7 bases, and 10 bases separated the two germline ends. Germline CDR1 and CDR2: MDHEN and SYDVKM. The CDR3 extends over 11 amino acids. For the CDR3, the DNA is TGTGCCAGCAGGGACCGGGAGGAGCAGTACTTC. This sequence encodes CASRDREEQYF.

The genes are TRBV13 and TRBJ2-3; the D gene is possibly TRBD2 (6 bases). The CDR3 extends over 17 amino acids. Between the trimmed V and J ends, which lost 1 base and 0 bases, there was a span of 14 bases. Germline V gene sequence: CDR1 PRHDT, CDR2 FYEKMQ (reference sequence). For the CDR3, the DNA is TGTGCCAGCAGCTTAGACCCCCCTGGGACTAGCACAGATACGCAGTATTTT. It translates to CASSLDPPGTSTDTQYF.

This chain connects TRBV5-1 to TRBJ2-7; 9 bases are shared with TRBD2. Trimming removed 7 bases from V and 5 bases from J; junction bases left unmatched: 10. The CDR3 sequence is 14 residues long. CDR1 and CDR2 from the germline V gene are SGHRS and YFSETQ. The DNA of the CDR3 is TGCGCCAGCCTAACATTAGCGGGAGCCGACGAGCAGTACTTC. Protein product: CASLTLAGADEQYF.

This clone was observed a few times. The V call is TRBV5-6, the J call TRBJ2-2; D might be TRBD2 (5 bases). Trimming took 0 bases from V and 7 from J, leaving 19 bases between them. CDR1 is SGHDT, CDR2 YYEEEE, per germline. This CDR3 is 17 amino acids long. The CDR3 spells CASSLARADERDGELFF. In DNA form, the CDR3 reads TGTGCCAGCAGCTTGGCGAGGGCGGATGAACGCGACGGGGAGCTGTTTTTT.

The chain carries TRBV6-5 and TRBJ2-7; 9 nucleotides agree with TRBD2. V shed 2 bases, J shed 3 bases, and the junction held 5 bases outside the gene matches. CDR3 length: 15 residues. CDR1 and CDR2 (germline): MNHEY, SVGAGI. CDR3 in amino acids: CASSYTGSGSYEQYF. CDR3 coding DNA: TGTGCCAGCAGTTACACTGGTAGCGGGAGCTACGAGCAGTACTTC.